The rows below give T cell receptor beta chains drawn from one sample of a study of T cell responses to AZD1222 COVID-19 vaccine. TCRdb's table, derived via immunoSEQ multiplex PCR, lists solely in-frame clones and lacks some. Counted here are fewer than 200,000 clones, about 89% occurring once; the ten biggest clones make up more than 1.5%. This specimen was peripheral blood, taken 28 days after the second AZD1222 dose. The source of these receptors is an adult who received the AZD1222 COVID-19 vaccine. Both conserved end residues are part of each CDR3. Each record gives: D gene, clone size, V gene, J gene, CDR3 protein, CDR3 DNA. The D gene is left open where the match is weak. Clone size, where shown, is once, few, many, or a class for clones that have expanded.

>-|once|TRBV5-4|TRBJ2-7
CASSAYDRSGSYEQYF
TGTGCCAGCAGCGCGTATGACAGGTCCGGATCCTACGAGCAGTACTTC
>-|-|TRBV7-2|TRBJ1-1
CASSLHRVNTEAFF
TGTGCCAGCAGCTTGCATAGGGTAAACACTGAAGCTTTCTTT
>-|once|TRBV5-1|TRBJ2-1
CASSTSTNHNEQFF
TGCGCCAGCAGCACCTCCACAAATCACAATGAGCAGTTCTTC
>TRBD1|-|TRBV19|TRBJ1-1
CASSVQGAVSTEAFF
TGTGCCAGTAGTGTACAGGGGGCGGTTAGCACTGAAGCTTTCTTT
>TRBD2|-|TRBV20-1|TRBJ2-1
CSASDGTSGYNEQFF
TGCAGTGCTAGTGATGGGACTAGCGGGTACAATGAGCAGTTCTTC
>-|-|TRBV7-9|TRBJ1-1
CASSLVGGPNTEAFF
TGTGCCAGCAGCTTAGTTGGGGGGCCGAACACTGAAGCTTTCTTT
>-|few|TRBV5-6|TRBJ1-3
CASSLTGNTIYF
TGTGCCAGCAGCTTGACGGGAAACACCATATATTTT
>-|-|TRBV2|TRBJ2-7
CASSEGWGTSYEQYF
TGTGCCAGCAGTGAAGGGTGGGGGACGTCCTACGAGCAGTACTTC
>TRBD2|-|TRBV27|TRBJ2-5
CASSGTRGAETQYF
TGTGCCAGCAGTGGGACTAGAGGGGCAGAGACCCAGTACTTC
>TRBD2|-|TRBV11-2|TRBJ2-7
CASSLTSGSYEQYF
TGTGCCAGCAGCTTGACTAGCGGTTCCTACGAGCAGTACTTC
>-|-|TRBV6-5|TRBJ2-7
CASRPGLLYEQYF
TGTGCCAGCAGACCGGGACTCCTATACGAGCAGTACTTC